The T cell receptor (beta chain) described here comes from a study of cytomegalovirus exposure and HLA in healthy donors. Overall study results and limits: Specificity of a few CMV-associated chains for CMV antigens was verified in vitro.

The PCR was carried out with 60 Vbeta primers and 13 Jbeta primers. Original handling: In a later analysis, the count reached 80 million or so unique TCR beta chains, with around 11 million shared. Repertoires were generated with immunoSEQ multiplex PCR, while TCRdb's copy carries only in-frame clones and drops some. The V and J calls and clone size are taken from that table; D and trimming were inferred from the DNA. The sample holds approximately 100,000 clones, around two thirds seen once. On this clone: No antigen is known for it.

Germline V gene lookup returns CDR1 MGHRA and CDR2 YSYEKL. V was trimmed by 1 base and J by 6 bases, leaving 12 bases between them. This CDR3 has 14 residues. The chain links TRBV4-1 to TRBJ1-2; tentatively, D is TRBD1 (6 bases). The specimen sequenced was PBMCs. This clonotype originated in a man over 45 in good health and CMV-seropositive. The CDR3 reads CASSQVRGIDGYTF. Written as DNA, the CDR3 is TGCGCCAGCAGCCAAGTGAGGGGGATCGATGGCTACACCTTC.